This passage covers 30 T cell receptor beta chains from one sample sequenced in a study of cytomegalovirus exposure and HLA in healthy donors. The PCR had 60 Vbeta and 13 Jbeta primers. Profiled with immunoSEQ multiplex PCR; TCRdb holds only in-frame clones, not every one. Here the sample spans some 71,000 clones, approximately 63% being singletons. Material: PBMCs. These receptors were collected from a woman between 50 and 59 years old in good health and CMV-seropositive.

This clone turned up a few times. The chain has TRBV7-2 and TRBJ1-5, with D possibly TRBD1 on 6 matching bases. Germline V gene data show CDR1 as SGHTA and CDR2 as FQGNSA. Trimming left V 5 bases short and J 5 bases short, with 13 bases between. CDR3 length: 14 amino acids. DNA of the CDR3: TGTGCCAGCAGCCCAGGACAGAGTCATCAGCCCCAGCATTTT. Its protein product is CASSPGQSHQPQHF. The whole variable domain, remainder taken from reference TRBV7-2 and TRBJ1-5, is GAGVSQSPSNKVTEKGKDVELRCDPISGHTALYWYRQSLGQGLEFLIYFQGNSAPDKSGLPSDRFSAERTGGSVSTLTIQRTQQEDSAVYLCASSPGQSHQPQHFGDGTRLSIL.

The chain carries TRBV4-1 and TRBJ2-1; D is unclear. V was shortened by 1 base and J by 8 bases, with 18 bases between the two germline ends. The CDR3 covers 16 residues. CDR1 MGHRA and CDR2 YSYEKL come from the germline V gene. CDR3 nucleotides: TGCGCCAGCAGCCAAGTTAGACTCCTTAAGTATGATGAGCAGTTCTTC. Translating it yields CASSQVRLLKYDEQFF.

This clone occurred a few times. The chain is built from TRBV27 and TRBJ1-5; no reliable D call. V was shortened by 2 bases and J by 7 bases, with 18 bases between the two germline ends. CDR3 length: 16 residues. Germline CDR1 is MNHEY and CDR2 is SMNVEV (reference sequence). CDR3 nucleotides: TGTGCCAGCAGTTTAGGTCGGGGTAGAGGTAAGCAGCCCCAGCATTTT. Translation: CASSLGRGRGKQPQHF.

This chain connects TRBV6-5 to TRBJ1-3; maybe TRBD1 (5 bases). CDR1 is MNHEY, CDR2 SVGAGI, per germline. The CDR3 totals 16 residues. Trimming took off 0 bases at V and 2 bases at J, with 11 bases between the two ends. CDR3 amino acids: CASSYSGQQAGNTIYF. In DNA, the CDR3 is TGTGCCAGCAGTTACTCTGGTCAACAGGCTGGAAACACCATATATTTT.

In its sample, this clone was seen a few times. V and J are TRBV7-9 and TRBJ2-3; 7 bases fit TRBD2. Germline CDR1 reads SEHNR; CDR2 reads FQNEAQ (reference sequence). The V segment lost 10 bases and the J segment 2 bases; nucleotides outside the gene matches: 15. The CDR3 contains 16 residues. CDR3 region: CAIPTRGGESTDTQYF. For the CDR3, the DNA is TGTGCCATTCCCACCCGGGGAGGGGAGTCCACAGATACGCAGTATTTT.

This clone was recorded once. CDR3 in DNA: TGTGCCAGCACGACTGGCCTAAGCACAGATACGCAGTATTTT. Its protein product is CASTTGLSTDTQYF. The chain recombines TRBV6-5 with TRBJ2-3, with unresolved D. The germline gives CDR1 MNHEY, CDR2 SVGAGI. This CDR3 has 14 amino acids. The V end lost 7 bases, the J end lost 0 bases, and 11 bases lay between the germline ends.

On this clone itself: A junction end diverges from the germline sequence, so it may reflect a read error. The chain couples TRBV28 to TRBJ1-5; D possibly corresponds to TRBD1 (6 bases). Germline loops: CDR1 MDHEN, CDR2 SYDVKM. This CDR3 comprises 18 residues. The CDR3 here is CASSDIARGGVSSQPQHF. The CDR3 DNA is TGTGCCAGCAGTGATATCGCTAGGGGGGGGGTTAGCAGTCAGCCCCAGCATTTT.

The V and J genes are TRBV2 and TRBJ2-1; 14 bases align to TRBD2. This CDR3 is 15 amino acids long. J lost 9 bases, V lost 4 bases, and 5 bases had no gene match. Germline V gives CDR1 SNHLY, CDR2 FYNNEI. CDR3 amino acids: CASSVIGLAGGEQFF. CDR3 in DNA: TGTGCCAGCAGTGTAATCGGACTAGCGGGAGGTGAGCAGTTCTTC.

The rearrangement links TRBV28 to TRBJ2-7, with TRBD2 as a possible D gene (5 bases). The ends were cut back, 3 bases at V and 7 bases at J, with 25 bases in the middle. There are 17 residues in the CDR3. The germline V gene encodes CDR1 MDHEN and CDR2 SYDVKM. The CDR3 nucleotides read TGTGCCAGCAGTTTTGGGTCAAGCGGATTACCTTTTTTGGAGCAGTACTTC. This translates into CASSFGSSGLPFLEQYF.

CDR3 sequence reads: CASSPQGVAGELFF. In nucleotides, the CDR3 is TGTGCCAGCAGTCCACAGGGGGTCGCCGGGGAGCTGTTTTTT. V gene TRBV6-6 combines with J gene TRBJ2-2, with TRBD1 identical over 8 bases. Trimming at V came to 5 bases and at J to 6 bases, leaving 5 bases not matched to a gene. Germline loops: CDR1 MNHNY, CDR2 SVGAGI (reference sequence). CDR3 size: 14 residues.

This chain uses TRBV2 with TRBJ1-1, with D perhaps TRBD1 (5 bases). The length of the CDR3 is 13 residues. The germline gives CDR1 SNHLY, CDR2 FYNNEI. Trimming removed 6 bases at V and 3 bases at J, with 11 bases between. The CDR3 nucleotides read TGTGCCAGCAGGGACACGTTCGACACTGAAGCTTTCTTT. Translated, it gives CASRDTFDTEAFF.

This clone was seen a handful of times. The gene calls are TRBV27 and TRBJ2-7; 10 bases are a match to TRBD1. From germline, CDR1 is MNHEY and CDR2 SMNVEV (reference sequence). This CDR3 spans 14 amino acids. The junction had 8 bases not matched to a gene; V was cut back by 6 bases and J by 6 bases. The CDR3 bases are TGTGCCAGCAGCCTGATGACAGGGGGCGCCGAGCAGTACTTC. Protein product: CASSLMTGGAEQYF.

The CDR3 DNA reads TGTGCCGGAACGGGACTAGCGGGAATAAATGAGCAGTTCTTC. Encoded protein: CAGTGLAGINEQFF. V gene TRBV2 combines with J gene TRBJ2-1, with 13 bases fitting TRBD2. The germline CDR1 and CDR2 sequences are SNHLY and FYNNEI. Germline trimming cut 11 bases from V and 7 bases from J; bases unmatched to any gene: 8. This CDR3 is built from 14 residues.

The CDR3 DNA follows: TGTGCCAGCAGCGTAGCGGGAGGGCCAGATACGCAGTATTTT. Protein product: CASSVAGGPDTQYF. J is TRBJ2-3 and V is TRBV9; TRBD2 matches 8 bases. The CDR3 covers 14 residues. The J segment lost 4 bases and the V segment lost 0 bases, leaving 1 base of the junction unmatched. Germline V lookup: CDR1 SGDLS, CDR2 YYNGEE.

The genes are TRBV28 and TRBJ1-2; 9 bases fit TRBD1. Germline V gene data show CDR1 as MDHEN and CDR2 as SYDVKM. The CDR3 length is 14 residues. Trimming removed 7 bases from V and 7 bases from J; junction bases left unmatched: 10. As DNA, the CDR3 is TGTGCCAGCACCACACAGGGGGCGAACCCTGGCTACACCTTC. Protein product: CASTTQGANPGYTF.

CDR3 residues: CASSEDINQYEQYF. As DNA, the CDR3 is TGTGCCAGTAGTGAAGACATAAACCAATACGAGCAGTACTTC. The chain recombines TRBV19 with TRBJ2-7; D unclear. Trimming pared 5 bases from V and 4 bases from J, leaving 15 bases between. CDR1 and CDR2 from the germline V gene are LNHDA and SQIVND (reference sequence). The CDR3 spans 14 residues.

The chain joins TRBV6-5 to TRBJ2-7, with TRBD2 matching 15 bases. V shed 4 bases and J 6 bases; nucleotides not matched to a gene: 7. This CDR3 is built from 16 residues. Germline V CDR1 and CDR2: MNHEY, SVGAGI. The CDR3 protein is CASSFGLAGGLGEQYF. CDR3 bases: TGTGCCAGCAGTTTCGGACTAGCGGGAGGGCTCGGCGAGCAGTACTTC.

J is TRBJ2-7 and V is TRBV28; tentative D call: TRBD1 (6 bases). Germline V gene sequence: CDR1 MDHEN, CDR2 SYDVKM. The CDR3 runs 15 residues. V was clipped by 2 bases and J by 6 bases, with 17 bases between them. The CDR3 region is CASSLARGFLGEQYF. CDR3 coding DNA: TGTGCCAGCAGTTTAGCCAGGGGATTCCTAGGCGAGCAGTACTTC.

The chain combines TRBV6-1 with TRBJ2-7; 9 bases map to TRBD1. The V segment lost 3 bases and the J segment 4 bases; nucleotides outside the gene matches: 7. CDR1 and CDR2 from the germline V gene are MNHNS and SASEGT. The CDR3 totals 15 residues. The CDR3 DNA is TGTGCCAGCAGTGAGGCACAGGGGGCGCGGTACGAGCAGTACTTC. The encoded protein is CASSEAQGARYEQYF.

The gene calls are TRBV29-1 and TRBJ2-1; 7 positions agree with TRBD1. After removal of 4 bases from V and 0 bases from J, the junction contained 18 bases not matched to a gene. This CDR3 comprises 19 residues. Germline V CDR1 and CDR2: SQVTM, ANQGSEA. DNA for the CDR3: TGCAGCGTTGTGGGTAGCGCAGGGACCTCAGGGGGCTCCTACAATGAGCAGTTCTTC. Translation: CSVVGSAGTSGGSYNEQFF.

V and J are TRBV9 and TRBJ1-1; D gene ambiguous. V lost 0 bases, J lost 0 bases, and 15 bases lay in between. Germline V gene sequence: CDR1 SGDLS, CDR2 YYNGEE. The CDR3 spans 17 residues. In DNA form, the CDR3 reads TGTGCCAGCAGCGTAGTAGTACCCGGTAGTTTGAACACTGAAGCTTTCTTT. Its translation: CASSVVVPGSLNTEAFF.

CDR3 amino acids: CAWSVIGQGVTFF. The CDR3 DNA follows: TGTGCCTGGAGTGTAATCGGACAGGGCGTAACGTTCTTC. The chain couples TRBV30 to TRBJ2-1; TRBD1 matches 8 bases. The CDR3 consists of 13 residues. Trimming at V came to 0 bases and at J to 15 bases, leaving 10 bases not matched to a gene. In germline, CDR1 is GTSNPN, CDR2 SVGIG (reference sequence). Full variable domain (rest looked up from reference TRBV30 and TRBJ2-1): SQTIHQWPATLVQPVGSPLSLECTVEGTSNPNLYWYRQAAGRGLQLLFYSVGIGQISSEVPQNLSASRPQDRQFILSSKKLLLSDSGFYLCAWSVIGQGVTFFGPGTRLTVL.

The V gene is TRBV5-4, the J gene TRBJ1-1; D is ambiguous. V was pared by 4 bases and J by 5 bases, with 15 bases between. In germline, CDR1 is SGHNT, CDR2 YYREEE (reference sequence). CDR3 length: 14 amino acids. CDR3 sequence reads: CASSVTIAGTEAFF. CDR3 DNA sequence: TGTGCCAGCAGCGTGACCATTGCGGGTACTGAAGCTTTCTTT.

This clone showed up just a few times. The chain employs TRBV6-5 and TRBJ1-3; possibly TRBD1 for D (5 bases). V was shortened by 6 bases and J by 2 bases, with 14 bases between the two germline ends. The CDR3 runs to 15 residues. The germline V gene has CDR1 MNHEY and CDR2 SVGAGI. In nucleotides, the CDR3 is TGTGCCAGCAGCCCTGTGTGGACAACTGGAAACACCATATATTTT. Translated: CASSPVWTTGNTIYF.

This clone was seen only a few times. The genes are TRBV6-5 and TRBJ2-7; 9 bases map to TRBD2. This CDR3 has 15 amino acids. Germline CDR1 and CDR2: MNHEY and SVGAGI. The V segment lost 6 bases and the J segment 2 bases; nucleotides outside the gene matches: 8. CDR3 protein: CASSWARGRAYEQYF. The CDR3 DNA sequence: TGTGCCAGCAGCTGGGCCCGCGGGAGGGCCTACGAGCAGTACTTC.

About this clone itself: The same CDR3 arises from other DNA sequences in this sample as well. The rearrangement uses TRBV18 and TRBJ1-5; D may be TRBD1 (5 bases). The CDR3 has 14 residues. Germline V gives CDR1 KGHSH, CDR2 LQKENI. Trimming took off 2 bases at V and 4 bases at J, with 9 bases between the two ends. In DNA form, the CDR3 reads TGTGCCAGCTCACCAACGGGGGGGAATCAGCCCCAGCATTTT. Amino acid sequence: CASSPTGGNQPQHF. Drawing the rest from reference TRBV18 and TRBJ1-5, the complete variable domain is NAGVMQNPRHLVRRRGQEARLRCSPMKGHSHVYWYRQLPEEGLKFMVYLQKENIIDESGMPKERFSAEFPKEGPSILRIQQVVRGDSAAYFCASSPTGGNQPQHFGDGTRLSIL.

The chain has TRBV6-1 and TRBJ2-7, with D possibly being TRBD1 (6 bases). The CDR3 is made up of 15 amino acids. Per the germline V gene, CDR1 is MNHNS and CDR2 is SASEGT. V lost 5 bases and J lost 2, with 16 bases in between. CDR3 sequence reads: CASSREGTRPYEQYF. As DNA, the CDR3 is TGTGCCAGCAGTAGAGAAGGGACACGTCCCTACGAGCAGTACTTC.

The gene calls are TRBV7-2 and TRBJ2-4; possible D gene TRBD1, 5 bases. This CDR3 region has 16 residues. The V end lost 5 bases, the J end lost 8 bases, and 22 bases lay between the germline ends. Germline-derived CDR1 and CDR2 are SGHTA and FQGNSA. CDR3 DNA sequence: TGTGCCAGCAGCCCCCCCCTAAAAACAGGTGGGGACATTCAGTACTTC. Residues: CASSPPLKTGGDIQYF.

This sequence joins TRBV19 and TRBJ1-6; D perhaps matches TRBD1 (5 bases). Trimming removed 6 bases at V and 7 bases at J, with 16 bases between. Looked up from germline, CDR1 is LNHDA and CDR2 is SQIVND (reference sequence). CDR3 length: 15 amino acids. The CDR3 protein is CASRPPGGGNSPLHF. For the CDR3, the DNA is TGTGCCAGTAGGCCCCCCGGGGGTGGCAATTCACCCCTCCACTTT.

V usage is TRBV4-2 and J usage is TRBJ1-5; D remains ambiguous. Looked up from germline, CDR1 is LGHNA and CDR2 is YNFKEQ. The CDR3 extends over 14 amino acids. V was trimmed by 0 bases and J by 1 base, leaving 4 bases between them. CDR3 nucleotide sequence: TGTGCCAGCAGCCAAGATGGCAGCAATCAGCCCCAGCATTTT. Its translation is CASSQDGSNQPQHF.